The clone carrying this T cell receptor beta chain has a count of ten or more. Trimming at V came to 2 bases and at J to 4 bases, leaving 2 bases not matched to a gene. Germline CDR1 SGHRS, CDR2 YFSETQ. The CDR3 is made up of 15 amino acids. Unique molecular identifiers tagged the TCRbeta library. Using its own MiXCR run on the PCR reads, TCRdb lists one record per CDR3 protein. This repertoire shows 490,000 or so distinct CDR3 sequences, approximately 13% found once; its top ten account for about 5%. The data derive from a study of T-cell reconstitution after alpha-beta-depleted transplantation in children.

The chain has TRBV5-1 and TRBJ2-3; 12 bases agree with TRBD2. The sample consisted of PBMCs from the stem cell graft donor, taken from the stem cell graft. The receptor was isolated from a human donor who donated a stem cell graft to a child with combined immunodeficiency. The CDR3 loop is CASSLLAGGSDTQYF. The CDR3 nucleotides are TGCGCCAGCAGCTTACTAGCGGGAGGATCAGATACGCAGTATTTT.